The 14 T cell receptor beta chains listed next were all sequenced from one sample in a study of T-cell reconstitution after alpha-beta-depleted transplantation in children. For TCRbeta, the library was prepared with unique molecular identifiers. TCRdb used MiXCR to reprocess the PCR reads, holding one entry per CDR3 protein. The profile covers over 450,000 distinct CDR3 sequences, with about 10% appearing a single time and around 2% taken by the ten largest. The source material was PBMCs, sampled before TCRalphabeta/CD19-depleted stem cell transplant. These TCRs come from a child aged 2 to 9 with inherited bone marrow failure, due to receive a stem cell transplant.

V and J are TRBV6-1 and TRBJ2-1, with TRBD2 matching 10 bases. V lost 7 bases, J lost 4 bases, and 7 bases stayed unmatched. Germline assignment: CDR1 MNHNS and CDR2 SASEGT. CDR3 size: 15 residues. The CDR3 reads CASTPGLAMYNEQFF. CDR3 coding DNA: TGTGCCAGCACTCCGGGACTAGCGATGTACAATGAGCAGTTCTTC.

This clonotype was counted at least ten times. The chain carries TRBV7-8 and TRBJ2-5; 7 bases match TRBD2. Germline V gene sequence: CDR1 SGHVS, CDR2 FQNEAQ. The V segment lost 2 bases and the J segment 2 bases; nucleotides outside the gene matches: 2. The CDR3 covers 14 residues. CDR3 nucleotides: TGTGCCAGCAGCTTACAGGGAGGGCAAGAGACCCAGTACTTC. This gives the protein CASSLQGGQETQYF.

A remark on this clonotype: A clone one base away is much larger, so this may be a read error. V is TRBV30 and J is TRBJ1-3; D gene unclear. V gave up 8 bases and J gave up 4 bases, with 12 bases separating them. The germline V gene has CDR1 GTSNPN and CDR2 SVGIG (reference sequence). This CDR3 has 12 amino acids. CDR3 sequence: CAGWRTGNTIYF. In nucleotides, the CDR3 is TGTGCCGGGTGGCGCACAGGAAACACCATATATTTT.

This clonotype was seen at least ten times. V is TRBV10-3 and J is TRBJ2-7, with D possibly being TRBD2 (7 bases). Per the germline V gene, CDR1 is ENHRY and CDR2 is SYGVKD. This CDR3 has 12 residues. Trimming took 11 bases from V and 6 from J, leaving 17 bases between them. The CDR3 DNA sequence: TGTGCCGCCCGGGACGGGGGGCTCGAGCAGTACTTC. It codes for CAARDGGLEQYF.

The V gene is TRBV7-9, the J gene TRBJ1-1; the D gene is possibly TRBD1 (6 bases). Trimming stripped 7 bases from V and 6 bases from J, with 27 bases between. The CDR3 sequence is 17 residues long. Germline assignment: CDR1 SEHNR and CDR2 FQNEAQ (reference sequence). CDR3 nucleotides: TGTGCCAGCATGCTCGGGGGGCGGGGGCGAACCCGACCTGAAGCTTTCTTT. It specifies CASMLGGRGRTRPEAFF.

This clonotype was observed many times. The gene calls are TRBV2 and TRBJ2-3; 8 bases align to TRBD2. Germline V gene data show CDR1 as SNHLY and CDR2 as FYNNEI. The CDR3 length is 18 residues. V was pared by 7 bases and J by 0 bases, with 15 bases of the junction left unmatched. CDR3 coding DNA: TGTGCCAGCACCGAATTTAGCGGGATTCACACTAGCACAGATACGCAGTATTTT. This sequence encodes CASTEFSGIHTSTDTQYF.

The V and J genes are TRBV10-3 and TRBJ1-4; TRBD1 might be the D (5 bases). The V gene's germline CDR1 is ENHRY and CDR2 SYGVKD. The ends were cut back, 2 bases at V and 7 bases at J, with 11 bases in the middle. This CDR3 is built from 14 residues. The CDR3 DNA reads TGTGCCATCAGTGAGCCAGGGAGGGCTGAAAAACTGTTTTTT. It specifies CAISEPGRAEKLFF.

This clonotype was found many times. The chain is built from TRBV4-3 and TRBJ2-4, with D unclear. CDR1 and CDR2 from the germline V gene are LGHNA and YSLEER. The CDR3 consists of 14 residues. Trimming cost V 0 bases and J 6 bases, with 9 bases left between them. The DNA of the CDR3 is TGCGCCAGCAGCCAAGATCGGCTCGTAAACATTCAGTACTTC. Its protein is CASSQDRLVNIQYF.

This clonotype was seen at least ten times. The chain is built from TRBV12-3 or TRBV12-4 and TRBJ1-3; tentatively, D is TRBD1 (6 bases). The CDR3 runs to 14 residues. Trimming removed 6 bases at V and 4 bases at J, with 13 bases between. CDR3 coding DNA: TGTGCCAGCAGCCCGGGGGGGCCAGGAAACACCATATATTTT. Translation gives CASSPGGPGNTIYF.

Ten or more counts support this clonotype. J is TRBJ2-1 and V is TRBV9, with D maybe TRBD2 (6 bases). The germline V and J ends were trimmed by 1 base and 9 bases, with 11 bases remaining between them. The CDR3 has 13 amino acids. Germline V lookup: CDR1 SGDLS, CDR2 YYNGEE. CDR3: CASSVILASEQFF. DNA for the CDR3: TGTGCCAGCAGCGTAATACTAGCCAGTGAGCAGTTCTTC.

The chain recombines TRBV5-5 with TRBJ1-5; D not resolved. V was pared by 2 bases and J by 1 base, with 10 bases between. This CDR3 has 15 amino acids. From germline, CDR1 is SGHKS and CDR2 YYEKEE (reference sequence). CDR3 protein: CASSFSGRSNQPQHF. The CDR3 DNA reads TGTGCCAGCAGCTTCAGTGGACGGAGCAATCAGCCCCAGCATTTT. Full variable domain (remainder filled in from reference TRBV5-5 and TRBJ1-5): DAGVTQSPTHLIKTRGQQVTLRCSPISGHKSVSWYQQVLGQGPQFIFQYYEKEERGRGNFPDRFSARQFPNYSSELNVNALLLGDSALYLCASSFSGRSNQPQHFGDGTRLSIL.

The table lists this clonotype with many counts. This chain uses TRBV20-1 with TRBJ1-2, with D unresolved. The length of the CDR3 is 13 residues. Trimming shortened V by 7 bases and J by 8 bases, and 20 bases separated the two germline ends. Germline V gene sequence: CDR1 DFQATT, CDR2 SNEGSKA (reference sequence). The CDR3 sequence is CSGGPGDDFGYTF. The CDR3 DNA sequence: TGCAGTGGGGGTCCAGGAGACGATTTCGGCTACACCTTC.

Many counts were recorded for this clonotype. The chain couples TRBV19 to TRBJ1-1, with D possibly being TRBD1 (5 bases). CDR3 length: 12 residues. V lost 11 bases, J lost 0 bases, and 10 bases lay in between. Germline assignment: CDR1 LNHDA and CDR2 SQIVND (reference sequence). CDR3 nucleotide sequence: TGTGCCCGGGACTTCGTGAACACTGAAGCTTTCTTT. Encoded protein: CARDFVNTEAFF. Looking up the rest from reference TRBV19 and TRBJ1-1 gives the full variable domain: DGGITQSPKYLFRKEGQNVTLSCEQNLNHDAMYWYRQDPGQGLRLIYYSQIVNDFQKGDIAEGYSVSREKKESFPLTVTSAQKNPTAFYLCARDFVNTEAFFGQGTRLTVV.

The table lists this clonotype with many counts. The gene calls are TRBV18 and TRBJ2-5; D gene unclear. The germline V and J ends were trimmed by 3 bases and 4 bases, with 12 bases remaining between them. CDR3 size: 14 residues. Germline values: CDR1 KGHSH, CDR2 LQKENI. The CDR3 region is CASSPRQPSETQYF. For the CDR3, the DNA is TGTGCCAGCTCACCTAGGCAGCCGTCAGAGACCCAGTACTTC.